This T cell receptor beta chain was identified during a study of cytotoxic CD8 clonotypes in ibrutinib-treated CLL. Study-wide background: Mean values per sample were 250,000 to 300,000 productive templates and around 96,000 productive rearrangements.

Sequencing used immunoSEQ multiplex PCR; TCRdb keeps in-frame clones, though not all of them. The sample shows about 39,000 clones, 68% of them seen only once. In germline, CDR1 is SGDLS, CDR2 YYNGEE. Trimming took 0 bases from V and 0 from J, leaving 10 bases between them. The CDR3 consists of 17 residues. The clonotype originates from a human donor with chronic lymphocytic leukemia. The chain uses TRBV9 and TRBJ2-6; D is possibly TRBD2 (6 bases). This specimen was PBMCs, taken at disease progression, from a patient treated with ibrutinib. The CDR3 sequence is CASSVAGLGSGANVLTF. The CDR3 DNA follows: TGTGCCAGCAGCGTAGCGGGACTCGGCTCTGGGGCCAACGTCCTGACTTTC.